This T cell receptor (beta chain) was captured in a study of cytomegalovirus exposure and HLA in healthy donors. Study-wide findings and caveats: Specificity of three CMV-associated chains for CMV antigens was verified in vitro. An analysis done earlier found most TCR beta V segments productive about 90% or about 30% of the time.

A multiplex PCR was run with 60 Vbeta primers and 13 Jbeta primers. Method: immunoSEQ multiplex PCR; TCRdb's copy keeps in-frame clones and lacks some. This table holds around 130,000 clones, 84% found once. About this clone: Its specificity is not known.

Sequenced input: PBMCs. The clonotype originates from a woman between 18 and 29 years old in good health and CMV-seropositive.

CDR3 protein: CASSLNPGQGALGGYTF. The DNA for the CDR3 is TGTGCCAGCAGCTTAAACCCGGGACAGGGGGCCTTGGGCGGCTACACCTTC. The V call is TRBV7-6, the J call TRBJ1-2; TRBD1 matches at 12 bases. J lost 8 bases, V lost 2 bases, and 12 bases had no gene match. The CDR3 loop spans 17 amino acids. Germline loops: CDR1 SGHVS, CDR2 FNYEAQ.